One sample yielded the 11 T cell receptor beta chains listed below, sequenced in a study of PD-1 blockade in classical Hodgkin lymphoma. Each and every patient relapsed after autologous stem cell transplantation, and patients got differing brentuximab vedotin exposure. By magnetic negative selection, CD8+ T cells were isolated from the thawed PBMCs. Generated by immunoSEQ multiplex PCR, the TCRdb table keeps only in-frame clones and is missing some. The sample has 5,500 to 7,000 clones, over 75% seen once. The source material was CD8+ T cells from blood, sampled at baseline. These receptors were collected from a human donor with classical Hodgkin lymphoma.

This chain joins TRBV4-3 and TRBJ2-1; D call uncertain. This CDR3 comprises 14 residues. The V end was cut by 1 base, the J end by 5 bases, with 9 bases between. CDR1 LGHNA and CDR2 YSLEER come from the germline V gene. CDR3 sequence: CASSQGVGNNEQFF. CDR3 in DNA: TGCGCCAGCAGCCAAGGAGTGGGGAACAATGAGCAGTTCTTC.

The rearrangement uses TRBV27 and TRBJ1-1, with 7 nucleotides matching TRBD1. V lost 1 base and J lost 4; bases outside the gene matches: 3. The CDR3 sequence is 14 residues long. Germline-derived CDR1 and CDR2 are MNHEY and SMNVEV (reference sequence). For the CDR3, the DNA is TGTGCCAGCAGTTTATTGGCAGGGGGCACTGAAGCTTTCTTT. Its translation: CASSLLAGGTEAFF.

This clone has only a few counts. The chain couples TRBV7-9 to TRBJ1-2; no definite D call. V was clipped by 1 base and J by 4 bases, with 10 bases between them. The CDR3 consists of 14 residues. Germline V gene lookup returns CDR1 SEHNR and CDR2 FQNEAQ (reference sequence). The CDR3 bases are TGTGCCAGCAGCTTAGAGGGCACCATCTATGGCTACACCTTC. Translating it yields CASSLEGTIYGYTF.

CDR3 in amino acids: CASSFRGTGRANEQFF. The CDR3 bases are TGTGCCAGCAGCTTTCGTGGGACAGGGAGGGCCAATGAGCAGTTCTTC. This chain connects TRBV11-3 to TRBJ2-1; 9 bases line up with TRBD1. V gave up 3 bases and J gave up 6 bases; unmatched junction bases: 9. The CDR3 loop spans 16 amino acids. Germline-derived CDR1 and CDR2 are SGHNT and YENEEA.

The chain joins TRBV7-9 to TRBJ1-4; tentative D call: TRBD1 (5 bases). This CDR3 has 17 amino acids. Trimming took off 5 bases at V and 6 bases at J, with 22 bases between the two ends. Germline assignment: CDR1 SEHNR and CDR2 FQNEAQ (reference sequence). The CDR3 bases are TGTGCCAGCAGCCGAAAAAACGGGACGGGCCTCTATGAAAAACTGTTTTTT. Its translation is CASSRKNGTGLYEKLFF.

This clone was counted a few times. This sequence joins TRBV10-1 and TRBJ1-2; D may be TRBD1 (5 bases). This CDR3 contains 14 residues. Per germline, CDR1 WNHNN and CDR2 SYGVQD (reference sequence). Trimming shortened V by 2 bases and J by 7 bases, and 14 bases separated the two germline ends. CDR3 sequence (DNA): TGCGCCAGCAGTGAGGCCAGGGTCGGTTGTGGCTACACCTTC. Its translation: CASSEARVGCGYTF.

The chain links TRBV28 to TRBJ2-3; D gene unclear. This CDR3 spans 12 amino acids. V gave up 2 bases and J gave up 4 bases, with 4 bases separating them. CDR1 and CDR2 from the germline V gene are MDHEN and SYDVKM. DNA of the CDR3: TGTGCCAGCAGTTTAGCAGCAGATACGCAGTATTTT. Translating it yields CASSLAADTQYF.

CDR3 DNA sequence: TGTGCCAGCAGTCACGGGACAGTGAACACCGGGGAGCTGTTTTTT. Amino acid sequence: CASSHGTVNTGELFF. The V gene is TRBV6-5, the J gene TRBJ2-2; TRBD1 matches at 7 bases. V trimming: 5 bases; J trimming: 1 base; junction bases outside the gene matches: 4. The V gene's germline CDR1 is MNHEY and CDR2 SVGAGI. The length of the CDR3 is 15 residues.

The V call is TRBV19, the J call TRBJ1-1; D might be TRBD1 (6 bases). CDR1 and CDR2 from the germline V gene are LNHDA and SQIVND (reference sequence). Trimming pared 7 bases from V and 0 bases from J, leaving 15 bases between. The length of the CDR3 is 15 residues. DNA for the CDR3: TGTGCCAGTATGGGGGGCACGAACATGAACACTGAAGCTTTCTTT. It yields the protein CASMGGTNMNTEAFF.

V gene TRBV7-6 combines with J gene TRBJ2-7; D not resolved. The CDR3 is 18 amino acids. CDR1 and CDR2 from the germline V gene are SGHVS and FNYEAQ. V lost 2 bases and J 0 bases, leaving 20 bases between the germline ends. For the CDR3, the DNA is TGTGCCAGCAGCTTATCACCGGCACACAGCCCCCTCTCCTACGAGCAGTACTTC. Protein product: CASSLSPAHSPLSYEQYF. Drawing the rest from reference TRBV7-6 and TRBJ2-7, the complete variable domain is GAGVSQSPRYKVTKRGQDVALRCDPISGHVSLYWYRQALGQGPEFLTYFNYEAQQDKSGLPNDRFSAERPEGSISTLTIQRTEQRDSAMYRCASSLSPAHSPLSYEQYFGPGTRLTVT.

CDR3 coding DNA: TGTGCCAGCAGCCTCAGGGAGGACGGATATAATGAAAAACTGTTTTTT. It encodes CASSLREDGYNEKLFF. This sequence joins TRBV13 and TRBJ1-4; TRBD1 might be the D (5 bases). Looked up from germline, CDR1 is PRHDT and CDR2 is FYEKMQ (reference sequence). The CDR3 is 16 amino acids. V was clipped by 5 bases and J by 4 bases, with 17 bases between them.